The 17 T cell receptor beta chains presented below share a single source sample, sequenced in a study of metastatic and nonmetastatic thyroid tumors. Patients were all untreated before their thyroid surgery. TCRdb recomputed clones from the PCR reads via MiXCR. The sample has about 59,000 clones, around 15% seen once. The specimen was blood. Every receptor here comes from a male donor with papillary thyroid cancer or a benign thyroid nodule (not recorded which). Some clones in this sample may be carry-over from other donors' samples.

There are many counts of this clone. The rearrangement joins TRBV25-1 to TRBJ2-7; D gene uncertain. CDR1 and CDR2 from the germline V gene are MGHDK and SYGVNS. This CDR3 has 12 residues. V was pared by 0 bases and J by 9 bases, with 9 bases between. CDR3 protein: CASSEYGSRQYF. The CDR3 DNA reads TGTGCCAGCAGTGAATATGGTTCTAGGCAGTACTTC.

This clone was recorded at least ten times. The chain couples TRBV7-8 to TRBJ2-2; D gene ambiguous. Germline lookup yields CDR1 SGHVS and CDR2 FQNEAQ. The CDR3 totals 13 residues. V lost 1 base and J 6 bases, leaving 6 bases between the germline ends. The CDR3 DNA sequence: TGTGCCAGCAGCTTAGACGGGCCCGGGGAGCTGTTTTTT. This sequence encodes CASSLDGPGELFF.

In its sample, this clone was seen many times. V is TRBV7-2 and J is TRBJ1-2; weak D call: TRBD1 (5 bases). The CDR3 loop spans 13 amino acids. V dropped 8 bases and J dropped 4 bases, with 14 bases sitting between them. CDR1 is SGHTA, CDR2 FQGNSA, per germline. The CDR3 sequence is CASGPEGFYGYTF. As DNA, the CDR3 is TGTGCCAGCGGACCGGAGGGGTTCTATGGCTACACCTTC.

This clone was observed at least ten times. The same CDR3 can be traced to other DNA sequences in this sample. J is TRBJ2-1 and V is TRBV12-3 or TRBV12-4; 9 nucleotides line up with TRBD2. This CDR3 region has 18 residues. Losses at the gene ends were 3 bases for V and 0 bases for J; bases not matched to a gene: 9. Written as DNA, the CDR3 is TGTGCCAGCAGTTTCTCTAGCGGGGCCCTCGGCTCCTACAATGAGCAGTTCTTC. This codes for CASSFSSGALGSYNEQFF.

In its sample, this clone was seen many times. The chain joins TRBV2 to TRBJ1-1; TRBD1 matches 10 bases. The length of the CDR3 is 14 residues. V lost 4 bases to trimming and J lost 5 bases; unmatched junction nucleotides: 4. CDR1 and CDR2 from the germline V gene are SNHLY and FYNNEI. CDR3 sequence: CASSGAGQGTEAFF. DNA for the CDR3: TGTGCCAGCAGTGGGGCGGGACAGGGGACTGAAGCTTTCTTT.

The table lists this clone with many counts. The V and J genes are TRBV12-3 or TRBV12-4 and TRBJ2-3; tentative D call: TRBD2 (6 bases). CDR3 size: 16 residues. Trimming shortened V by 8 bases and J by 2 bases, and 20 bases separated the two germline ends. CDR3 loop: CASGLPRGIVTDTQYF. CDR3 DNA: TGTGCCAGCGGACTCCCCCGGGGGATAGTCACAGATACGCAGTATTTT.

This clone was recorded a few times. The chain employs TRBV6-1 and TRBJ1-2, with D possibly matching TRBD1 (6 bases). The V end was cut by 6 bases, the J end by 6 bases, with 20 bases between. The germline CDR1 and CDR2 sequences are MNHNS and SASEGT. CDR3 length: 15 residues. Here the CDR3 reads CASRSAGFGDNGYTF. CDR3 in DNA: TGTGCCAGCAGATCCGCAGGTTTCGGGGACAATGGCTACACCTTC.

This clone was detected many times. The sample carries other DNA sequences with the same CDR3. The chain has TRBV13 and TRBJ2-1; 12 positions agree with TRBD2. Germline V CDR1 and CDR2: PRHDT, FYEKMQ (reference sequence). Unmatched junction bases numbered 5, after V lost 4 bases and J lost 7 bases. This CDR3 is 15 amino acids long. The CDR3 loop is CASSSPTSGSNEQFF. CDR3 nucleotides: TGTGCCAGCAGCTCGCCGACTAGCGGGAGTAATGAGCAGTTCTTC.

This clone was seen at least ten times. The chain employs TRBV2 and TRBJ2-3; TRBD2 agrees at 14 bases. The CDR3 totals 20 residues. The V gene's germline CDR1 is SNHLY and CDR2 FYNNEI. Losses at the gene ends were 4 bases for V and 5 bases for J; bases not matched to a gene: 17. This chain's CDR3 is CASSGPGLAGERRVVDTQYF. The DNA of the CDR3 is TGTGCCAGCAGTGGGCCGGGACTAGCGGGAGAGAGGAGGGTTGTAGATACGCAGTATTTT.

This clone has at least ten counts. The DNA of the CDR3 is TGTGCCACCGATGGAGGGACAGGCGTTAACATTCAGTACTTC. It encodes CATDGGTGVNIQYF. The chain is built from TRBV19 and TRBJ2-4, with 8 positions matching TRBD1. V was pared by 10 bases and J by 7 bases, with 12 bases of the junction left unmatched. This CDR3 region has 14 residues. Germline V gene sequence: CDR1 LNHDA, CDR2 SQIVND (reference sequence).

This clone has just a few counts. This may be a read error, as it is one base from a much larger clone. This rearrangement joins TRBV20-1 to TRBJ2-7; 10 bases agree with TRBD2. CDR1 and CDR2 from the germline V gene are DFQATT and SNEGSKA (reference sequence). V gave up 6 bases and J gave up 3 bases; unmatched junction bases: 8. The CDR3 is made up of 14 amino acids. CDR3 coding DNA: TGCAGTGCCCCCCCAACTAGCGGGGACTACGAGCAGTACTTC. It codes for CSAPPTSGDYEQYF.

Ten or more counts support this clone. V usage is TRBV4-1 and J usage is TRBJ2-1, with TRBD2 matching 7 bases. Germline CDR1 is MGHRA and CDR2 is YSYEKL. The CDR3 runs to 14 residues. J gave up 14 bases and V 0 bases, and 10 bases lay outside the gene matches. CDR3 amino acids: CASSQEVTGEGKFF. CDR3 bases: TGCGCCAGCAGCCAAGAGGTGACCGGGGAGGGGAAGTTCTTC.

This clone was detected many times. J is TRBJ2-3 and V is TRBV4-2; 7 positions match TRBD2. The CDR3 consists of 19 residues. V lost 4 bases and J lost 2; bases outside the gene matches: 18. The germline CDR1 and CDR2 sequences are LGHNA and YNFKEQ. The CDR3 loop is CASSLFRRGLNPITDTQYF. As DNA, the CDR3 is TGTGCCAGCAGCCTCTTTCGCCGGGGACTAAACCCAATCACAGATACGCAGTATTTT.

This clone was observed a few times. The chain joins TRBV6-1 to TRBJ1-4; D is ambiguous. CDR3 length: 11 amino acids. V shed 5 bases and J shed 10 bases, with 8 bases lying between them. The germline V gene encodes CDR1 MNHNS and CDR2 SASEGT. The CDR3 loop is CASSKGLKLFF. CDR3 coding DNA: TGTGCCAGCAGTAAGGGATTAAAACTGTTTTTT.

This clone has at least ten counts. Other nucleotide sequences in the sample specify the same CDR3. CDR3 residues: CSAPEQRTDTQYF. In DNA form, the CDR3 reads TGCAGTGCCCCGGAACAGCGCACAGATACGCAGTATTTT. The chain couples TRBV20-1 to TRBJ2-3; no clear D gene. The V and J ends lost 6 bases and 1 base respectively, with 11 bases between them. The CDR3 has 13 amino acids. Germline CDR1 is DFQATT and CDR2 is SNEGSKA (reference sequence).

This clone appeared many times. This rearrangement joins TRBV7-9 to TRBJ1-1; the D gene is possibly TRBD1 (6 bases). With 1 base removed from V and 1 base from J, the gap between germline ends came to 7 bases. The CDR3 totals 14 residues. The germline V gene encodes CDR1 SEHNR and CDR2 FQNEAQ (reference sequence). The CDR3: CASSLVRGNTEAFF. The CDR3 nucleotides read TGTGCCAGCAGCTTAGTCAGGGGGAACACTGAAGCTTTCTTT.

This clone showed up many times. The CDR3 sequence is CASRPSLAGMNTGELFF. The CDR3 DNA follows: TGTGCCAGCAGGCCTTCTCTAGCGGGTATGAACACCGGGGAGCTGTTTTTT. The chain employs TRBV12-3 or TRBV12-4 and TRBJ2-2; TRBD2 agrees at 8 bases. The CDR3 contains 17 residues. Trimming at V came to 6 bases and at J to 1 base, leaving 10 bases not matched to a gene.